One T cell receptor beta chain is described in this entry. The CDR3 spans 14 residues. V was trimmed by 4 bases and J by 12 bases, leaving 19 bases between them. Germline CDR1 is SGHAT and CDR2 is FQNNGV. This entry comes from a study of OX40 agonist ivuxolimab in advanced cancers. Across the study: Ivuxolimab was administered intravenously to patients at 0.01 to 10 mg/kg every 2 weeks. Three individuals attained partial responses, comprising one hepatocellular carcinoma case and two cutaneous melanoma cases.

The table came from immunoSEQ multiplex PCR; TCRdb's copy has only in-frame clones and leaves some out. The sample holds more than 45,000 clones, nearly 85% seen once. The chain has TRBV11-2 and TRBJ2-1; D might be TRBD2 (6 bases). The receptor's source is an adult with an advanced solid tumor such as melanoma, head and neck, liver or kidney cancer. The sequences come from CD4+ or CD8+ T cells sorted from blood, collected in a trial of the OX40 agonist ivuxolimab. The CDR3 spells CASSSPRVGGGQFF. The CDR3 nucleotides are TGTGCCAGCAGCTCCCCCCGTGTGGGGGGAGGGCAGTTCTTC. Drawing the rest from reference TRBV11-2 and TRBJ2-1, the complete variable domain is EAGVAQSPRYKIIEKRQSVAFWCNPISGHATLYWYQQILGQGPKLLIQFQNNGVVDDSQLPKDRFSAERLKGVDSTLKIQPAKLEDSAVYLCASSSPRVGGGQFFGPGTRLTVL.